The 12 T cell receptor beta chains below were found in one sample sequenced in a study of regulatory T cells in long-lasting Graves disease. Arm-PCR of CDR3 regions and iRepertoire HTBI primers were the basis on which TCR beta libraries were built. TCRdb re-analysed the multiplex PCR reads in MiXCR, keeping a single row per CDR3 protein. The sample shows about 290,000 distinct CDR3 sequences, around 23% of them seen only once. The time point is: persistent/refractory GD, antithyroid drugs over 5 years with positive TRAb. Construction of the TCR library relied on RNA isolated from PBMCs. The sequences come from peripheral blood mononuclear cells (PBMCs), collected when the disease was refractory, from a patient treated with antithyroid drugs. These receptors came from a female donor with Graves disease.

In its sample, this clonotype was seen many times. Relative to the germline gene, one junction end is altered; a read error may explain this. The chain has TRBV28 and TRBJ2-7; 12 bases align to TRBD2. This CDR3 is built from 14 residues. CDR1 and CDR2 from the germline V gene are MDHEN and SYDVKM. CDR3 sequence: CASSFGLAGYEQYF. The CDR3 DNA reads as TGCGCCAGCAGCTTCGGACTAGCGGGATACGAGCAGTACTTC.

Ten or more counts support this clonotype. V gene TRBV6-1 combines with J gene TRBJ2-1, with 11 nucleotides matching TRBD2. Germline trimming cut 3 bases from V and 7 bases from J; bases unmatched to any gene: 20. The CDR3 spans 20 residues. In germline, CDR1 is MNHNS, CDR2 SASEGT. As DNA, the CDR3 is TGTGCCAGCAGTGACAAGCTAGCGGGAGGTTACAGGGGCAGGAGGAATGAGCAGTTCTTC. Its protein product is CASSDKLAGGYRGRRNEQFF.

This clonotype was counted many times. The chain joins TRBV5-1 to TRBJ1-1; D not certain. CDR3 length: 13 residues. The V gene lost 3 bases and the J gene lost 1 base, with 7 bases spanning the gap. Per the germline V gene, CDR1 is SGHRS and CDR2 is YFSETQ. CDR3 amino acids: CASSSRGNTEAFF. In nucleotides, the CDR3 is TGCGCCAGCAGCTCCCGGGGGAACACTGAAGCTTTCTTT.

There are a few counts of this clonotype. The chain has TRBV7-9 and TRBJ2-5; 7 positions match TRBD2. In germline, CDR1 is SEHNR, CDR2 FQNEAQ (reference sequence). J was trimmed by 2 bases and V by 5 bases; bases with no gene match: 11. CDR3 length equals 16 residues. The CDR3 DNA reads as TGTGCCAGCAGCGTAACCCGGGGGGAAGAGCAAGAGACCCAGTACTTC. Its translation is CASSVTRGEEQETQYF.

The V gene is TRBV20-1, the J gene TRBJ2-7, with 8 positions matching TRBD1. Germline CDR1 DFQATT, CDR2 SNEGSKA (reference sequence). The CDR3 contains 12 residues. Unmatched junction bases numbered 4, after V lost 6 bases and J lost 3 bases. CDR3: CSAGQGFYEQYF. The CDR3 bases are TGCAGTGCCGGACAGGGTTTCTACGAGCAGTACTTC.

Worth noting for this clonotype: One base separates it from a far larger clone, so it is likely a read error. The chain employs TRBV25-1 and TRBJ2-4; no clear D gene. The CDR3 length is 14 residues. CDR1 and CDR2 (germline): MGHDK, SYGVNS. As DNA, the CDR3 is TGTGCCAGCACCGTTGACCTGGCCAAAGACATTCAGTACTTC. Its translation is CASTVDLAKDIQYF.

This clonotype was observed a few times. The J gene is TRBJ2-1, the V gene TRBV7-2; 8 bases match TRBD2. The CDR3 spans 15 residues. V lost 4 bases and J lost 4; bases outside the gene matches: 6. Germline V CDR1 and CDR2: SGHTA, FQGNSA. The CDR3 sequence is CASSSGLGGYNEQFF. CDR3 bases: TGTGCCAGCAGCTCGGGACTAGGGGGTTACAATGAGCAGTTCTTC.

The sample holds many counts of this clonotype. This chain uses TRBV29-1 with TRBJ2-5; D is unresolved. Germline assignment: CDR1 SQVTM and CDR2 ANQGSEA. CDR3 length: 10 residues. V was shortened by 4 bases and J by 8 bases, with 8 bases between the two germline ends. In DNA, the CDR3 is TGCAGCGTTGGGGTTAACACCCAGTACTTC. Residues: CSVGVNTQYF. The complete variable domain, with remaining parts taken from reference TRBV29-1 and TRBJ2-5, reads SAVISQKPSRDICQRGTSLTIQCQVDSQVTMMFWYRQQPGQSLTLIATANQGSEATYESGFVIDKFPISRPNLTFSTLTVSNMSPEDSSIYLCSVGVNTQYFGPGTRLLVL.

This clonotype was seen a handful of times. This chain joins TRBV20-1 and TRBJ1-5; 8 bases fit TRBD1. The CDR3 length is 15 residues. With 4 bases clipped from V and 4 bases from J, the junction kept 9 bases outside the gene matches. The germline CDR1 and CDR2 sequences are DFQATT and SNEGSKA (reference sequence). The CDR3 DNA reads TGCAGTGCTATCCAGGGGGCTGGGGGGAATCAGCCCCAGCATTTT. Translated: CSAIQGAGGNQPQHF.

The chain uses TRBV5-5 and TRBJ2-7, with 8 bases aligning to TRBD1. The trim removed 4 bases at V and 3 bases at J, leaving 3 bases unmatched. Germline V gene lookup returns CDR1 SGHKS and CDR2 YYEKEE (reference sequence). This CDR3 has 13 residues. The CDR3 coding sequence is TGTGCCAGCAGCGGACAGGGACGCTACGAGCAGTACTTC. Translated: CASSGQGRYEQYF.

This clonotype occurred many times. The chain links TRBV27 to TRBJ1-2; perhaps TRBD1 as D (6 bases). Germline loops: CDR1 MNHEY, CDR2 SMNVEV (reference sequence). The CDR3 is 14 residues long. Trimming pared 4 bases from V and 4 bases from J, leaving 13 bases between. CDR3 region: CASSSNREVYGYTF. The CDR3 DNA sequence: TGTGCCAGCAGTTCCAACAGGGAGGTCTATGGCTACACCTTC.

This sequence joins TRBV20-1 and TRBJ1-1; D call uncertain. Germline lookup yields CDR1 DFQATT and CDR2 SNEGSKA (reference sequence). This CDR3 is built from 12 residues. The CDR3 nucleotides read TGCGGATTCTTCGGAAGCCTGACTGAAGCTTTCTTT. Encoded protein: CGFFGSLTEAFF.